The 10 T cell receptor beta chains listed next were all sequenced from one sample in a study of T cell changes during pregnancy in multiple sclerosis. Assay: immunoSEQ multiplex PCR; the TCRdb copy retains only in-frame clones and omits some. The sample includes approximately 25,000 clones, roughly nine tenths of them seen just once. Sequencing was performed on CD8+ T cells from peripheral blood mononuclear cells, taken in the first trimester of pregnancy. Receptors originate from a female donor in good health, enrolled as a control in a pregnancy study.

This clone was observed once. The V call is TRBV30, the J call TRBJ1-2; 10 bases match TRBD1. This CDR3 contains 11 residues. CDR1 is GTSNPN, CDR2 SVGIG, per germline (reference sequence). Trimming took 5 bases from V and 6 from J; bases not matched to a gene: 0. CDR3 bases: TGTGCCTGGGGACAGGGGGATGGCTACACCTTC. It translates to CAWGQGDGYTF. Full variable domain (rest looked up from reference TRBV30 and TRBJ1-2): SQTIHQWPATLVQPVGSPLSLECTVEGTSNPNLYWYRQAAGRGLQLLFYSVGIGQISSEVPQNLSASRPQDRQFILSSKKLLLSDSGFYLCAWGQGDGYTFGSGTRLTVV.

This chain connects TRBV27 to TRBJ2-2; possible D gene TRBD1, 7 bases. Looked up from germline, CDR1 is MNHEY and CDR2 is SMNVEV (reference sequence). The CDR3 contains 15 residues. V was clipped by 8 bases and J by 1 base, with 14 bases between them. The CDR3 bases are TGTGCCAGCCAACCAGGGGGGCTGAACACCGGGGAGCTGTTTTTT. Its protein product is CASQPGGLNTGELFF.

The rearrangement joins TRBV6-4 to TRBJ2-1, with 7 nucleotides matching TRBD2. There are 14 residues in the CDR3. V was clipped by 4 bases and J by 9 bases; unmatched bases: 9. CDR1 is MRHNA, CDR2 SNTAGT, per germline. This CDR3 reads CASSAGLDQGEQFF. The DNA for the CDR3 is TGTGCCAGCAGTGCTGGACTAGACCAGGGTGAGCAGTTCTTC.

The genes are TRBV28 and TRBJ2-3; D gene uncertain. Germline CDR1 reads MDHEN; CDR2 reads SYDVKM. This CDR3 spans 11 amino acids. The V and J ends lost 5 bases and 5 bases respectively, with 5 bases between them. CDR3 residues: CASSPRDTQYF. The CDR3 DNA sequence: TGTGCCAGCAGTCCTCGAGATACGCAGTATTTT.

This sequence joins TRBV28 and TRBJ2-1, with a weak D call TRBD2 (5 bases). The CDR3 loop spans 12 amino acids. V was shortened by 8 bases and J by 3 bases, with 8 bases between the two germline ends. Germline V gives CDR1 MDHEN, CDR2 SYDVKM. The CDR3 DNA reads as TGTGCCAGCGAGGGCAGCTACAATGAGCAGTTCTTC. Its translation: CASEGSYNEQFF.

V usage is TRBV25-1 and J usage is TRBJ1-3; D remains ambiguous. Germline loops: CDR1 MGHDK, CDR2 SYGVNS. There are 15 residues in the CDR3. Between the trimmed V and J ends, which lost 7 bases and 0 bases, there was a span of 13 bases. The CDR3 region is CASTVDSFSGNTIYF. DNA for the CDR3: TGTGCCAGCACCGTGGACTCCTTCTCTGGAAACACCATATATTTT.

V is TRBV5-1 and J is TRBJ1-4; D gene uncertain. The CDR3 length is 13 residues. CDR1 is SGHRS and CDR2 is YFSETQ in the germline V gene. Trimming stripped 1 base from V and 7 bases from J, with 8 bases between. In nucleotides, the CDR3 is TGCGCCAGCAGCTTGTGGCGGGGTGAAAAACTGTTTTTT. It translates to CASSLWRGEKLFF.

This clone was seen only a few times. This chain uses TRBV4-1 with TRBJ1-5, with 7 bases lining up with TRBD1. V lost 5 bases and J lost 5; bases outside the gene matches: 6. The CDR3 contains 14 residues. The V gene's germline CDR1 is MGHRA and CDR2 YSYEKL. CDR3 sequence (DNA): TGCGCCAGCAGCGAAGGACAGGTTGATCAGCCCCAGCATTTT. It codes for CASSEGQVDQPQHF.

The genes are TRBV7-2 and TRBJ2-7, with TRBD2 as a possible D gene (6 bases). The CDR3 is 15 residues long. Germline V gene data show CDR1 as SGHTA and CDR2 as FQGNSA. Trimming stripped 2 bases from V and 0 bases from J, with 11 bases between. CDR3 DNA sequence: TGTGCCAGCAGCTTAAGGGACTTGTCCTCCTACGAGCAGTACTTC. Translated, it gives CASSLRDLSSYEQYF.

CDR3 amino acids: CASSFEGDYEQYF. The CDR3 bases are TGTGCCAGCAGCTTCGAGGGGGACTACGAGCAGTACTTC. The rearrangement uses TRBV5-6 and TRBJ2-7; TRBD1 is a possible D gene (6 bases). CDR3 size: 13 residues. The V end lost 2 bases, the J end lost 3 bases, and 9 bases lay between the germline ends. The germline gives CDR1 SGHDT, CDR2 YYEEEE.